What follows is one T cell receptor (beta chain) and its context. Specified treatment: around 19 received Ad26.COV2.S at low or high dose, single or two shots; roughly 5 received placebo; per-sample allocation not given. All samples were drawn on day 63, counting from the first vaccine or placebo injection. Here immunoSEQ multiplex PCR was the method, and the copy in TCRdb shows in-frame clones only, minus some. The sample has more than 300,000 clones, 85% seen once. This entry comes from a study of Ad26.COV2.S vaccination and SARS-CoV-2 variants. V was cut by 6 bases and J by 1 base, with 13 bases left in between. Per the germline V gene, CDR1 is MNHEY and CDR2 is SVGAGI. This CDR3 is built from 15 residues.

The clonotype originates from a person aged 18-65 years who received the Ad26.COV2.S COVID-19 vaccine or a placebo. The chain joins TRBV6-5 to TRBJ2-4; a possible D gene is TRBD2 (6 bases). Sequenced here: peripheral blood, sampled in a trial of Ad26.COV2.S vaccine versus placebo. DNA for the CDR3: TGTGCCAGCAGAAAGGAGGGTTTGGCCAAAAACATTCAGTACTTC. Translated, it gives CASRKEGLAKNIQYF.